This TCR beta chain is drawn from a study of siplizumab effects on memory and regulatory T cells. Points from the study as a whole: Tregs proliferating in siplizumab cultures lacked confirmation of their suppressive function.

After removal of 7 bases from V and 4 bases from J, the junction contained 3 bases not matched to a gene. The CDR3 covers 11 residues. Germline assignment: CDR1 SQVTM and CDR2 ANQGSEA. About this clone itself: Its specificity is unknown.

Profiling relied on immunoSEQ multiplex PCR, and the TCRdb table lists in-frame clones only, not all of them. The table records roughly 100,000 clones, approximately 93% of them present only once. This sequence was found in a human donor in good health. Specimen: Tregs sorted from blood. The chain combines TRBV29-1 with TRBJ1-2, with 7 bases fitting TRBD1. CDR3 amino acids: CSATGVYGYTF. The DNA for the CDR3 is TGCAGCGCAACAGGGGTCTATGGCTACACCTTC. The variable domain in full, with the rest retrieved from reference TRBV29-1 and TRBJ1-2, is SAVISQKPSRDICQRGTSLTIQCQVDSQVTMMFWYRQQPGQSLTLIATANQGSEATYESGFVIDKFPISRPNLTFSTLTVSNMSPEDSSIYLCSATGVYGYTFGSGTRLTVV.